Listed here are 20 T cell receptor beta chains from one sample, sequenced in a study of type 1 regulatory T cells (dated by TCRdb to the early 2020s). Study-level results and caveats: A more restricted TCR repertoire was observed in Tr1 cells than in non-Tr1 cells, and this restriction was interpreted in the study as alloantigen-induced clonal expansion.

No antigen is known for these receptors. Sequencer: Illumina MiSeq. TCRdb's own reprocessing of the public reads used fastp at Q25 and MiXCR and kept productive beta chains. Rows matching on CDR3 protein sequence are summarized as one entry with the most common DNA and genes. This sample holds about 69,000 distinct CDR3 sequences; around 21% were observed only once. Jointly, the top ten make up less than 10% of the sample. The sample was cultured type 1 regulatory T (Tr1) cells, either the whole culture or a sorted fraction (not recorded which). The cell subset or site label of this sample denotes: type 1 regulatory T cells sorted from the T-allo10 product. These receptor sequences come from a human donor in good health.

This clonotype came up a few times. The chain links TRBV28 to TRBJ1-1; no firm D call. From germline, CDR1 is MDHEN and CDR2 SYDVKM. Trimming stripped 1 base from V and 10 bases from J, with 13 bases between. The CDR3 extends over 13 amino acids. The CDR3 coding sequence is TGTGCCAGCAGTTTATCTCCCCTCATGGGAGCTTTCTTT. Translated: CASSLSPLMGAFF.

The chain has TRBV9 and TRBJ2-2; 8 bases line up with TRBD2. V lost 2 bases, J lost 6 bases, and 12 bases stayed unmatched. Germline CDR1 reads SGDLS; CDR2 reads YYNGEE. The CDR3 totals 17 residues. CDR3 sequence reads: CASSVFGGRNVPGELFF. CDR3 DNA sequence: TGTGCCAGCAGCGTCTTCGGCGGGAGGAATGTACCCGGGGAGCTGTTTTTT.

The V gene is TRBV7-2, the J gene TRBJ2-3; D perhaps matches TRBD2 (5 bases). The CDR3 spans 15 residues. Germline loops: CDR1 SGHTA, CDR2 FQGNSA. Trimming shortened V by 6 bases and J by 0 bases, and 13 bases separated the two germline ends. In nucleotides, the CDR3 is TGTGCCAGCAGTTCAACTACGGGAAGCACAGATACGCAGTATTTT. This gives the protein CASSSTTGSTDTQYF.

This chain uses TRBV13 with TRBJ1-1; D is undetermined. Germline V gives CDR1 PRHDT, CDR2 FYEKMQ (reference sequence). The CDR3 runs to 12 residues. V lost 1 base to trimming and J lost 7 bases, with 7 bases between them. CDR3 in DNA: TGTGCCAGCAGCTTAGCGGCCGGTGAAGCTTTCTTT. Encoded protein: CASSLAAGEAFF.

The chain carries TRBV5-1 and TRBJ2-5; TRBD1 matches 9 bases. After removal of 2 bases from V and 2 bases from J, the junction contained 4 bases not matched to a gene. Looked up from germline, CDR1 is SGHRS and CDR2 is YFSETQ. This CDR3 is 15 amino acids long. CDR3 sequence: CASSLGTGRQETQYF. The CDR3 region has the DNA TGCGCCAGCAGCTTAGGGACAGGGAGACAAGAGACCCAGTACTTC. The variable domain in full, completed from reference TRBV5-1 and TRBJ2-5, reads KAGVTQTPRYLIKTRGQQVTLSCSPISGHRSVSWYQQTPGQGLQFLFEYFSETQRNKGNFPGRFSGRQFSNSRSEMNVSTLELGDSALYLCASSLGTGRQETQYFGPGTRLLVL.

This clonotype was counted only a few times. The rearrangement uses TRBV6-5 and TRBJ2-1; 8 nucleotides align to TRBD1. The J segment lost 5 bases and the V segment lost 5 bases, leaving 5 bases of the junction unmatched. The CDR3 spans 14 residues. Germline loops: CDR1 MNHEY, CDR2 SVGAGI. The CDR3 DNA reads TGTGCCAGCAGTACCCAGGACAGGGACAATGAGCAGTTCTTC. This translates into CASSTQDRDNEQFF.

Remarks on this clonotype: Just one base apart from a much larger clone, this may be a read error. This sequence joins TRBV29-1 and TRBJ2-3; D is possibly TRBD2 (6 bases). CDR3 length equals 12 residues. Germline V lookup: CDR1 SQVTM, CDR2 ANQGSEA. The V end was cut by 2 bases, the J end by 6 bases, with 9 bases between. The CDR3 reads CSVETGVDTQYF. DNA of the CDR3: TGCAGCGTTGAAACGGGAGTGGATACGCAGTATTTT.

The CDR3 region is CASSEGRHGYTF. The CDR3 DNA follows: TGTGCCAGCAGTGAGGGCAGGCATGGCTACACCTTC. This chain links TRBV2 with TRBJ1-2; D is ambiguous. The CDR3 is made up of 12 amino acids. From germline, CDR1 is SNHLY and CDR2 FYNNEI. The germline V and J ends were trimmed by 3 bases and 6 bases, with 8 bases remaining between them.

This clonotype has at least ten counts. The chain recombines TRBV3-1 with TRBJ2-1; TRBD2 agrees at 7 bases. Germline V gene data show CDR1 as LGHDT and CDR2 as YNNKEL (reference sequence). Trimming removed 4 bases from V and 11 bases from J; junction bases left unmatched: 5. The CDR3 sequence is 12 residues long. Here the CDR3 DNA reads TGTGCCAGCAGCCTATCTAGCGGCAAGCAGTTCTTC. It translates to CASSLSSGKQFF.

This clonotype has a handful of counts. The chain couples TRBV4-2 to TRBJ1-1, with D maybe TRBD1 (6 bases). V was trimmed by 0 bases and J by 10 bases, leaving 12 bases between them. The CDR3 runs to 13 residues. Germline CDR1 is LGHNA and CDR2 is YNFKEQ. The CDR3 DNA follows: TGTGCCAGCAGCCAAGATTTAGGGGGTCGAGCTTTCTTT. The encoded protein is CASSQDLGGRAFF.

V and J are TRBV28 and TRBJ2-1; D is ambiguous. V lost 8 bases and J lost 5, with 13 bases in between. The CDR3 loop spans 13 amino acids. Germline V gene sequence: CDR1 MDHEN, CDR2 SYDVKM. CDR3 nucleotide sequence: TGTGCCAGCGGATTCCCGAGTCACAATGAGCAGTTCTTC. It codes for CASGFPSHNEQFF.

This clonotype was recorded many times. The V and J genes are TRBV14 and TRBJ2-4; D might be TRBD1 or TRBD2, each matching 6 bases. The germline gives CDR1 SGHDN, CDR2 FVKESK. CDR3 length equals 15 residues. Trimming took 2 bases from V and 3 from J, leaving 11 bases between them. CDR3 loop: CASSQLQGGKNIQYF. The CDR3 DNA follows: TGTGCCAGCAGCCAACTACAGGGAGGCAAAAACATTCAGTACTTC.

The sample holds a few counts of this clonotype. The rearrangement joins TRBV27 to TRBJ2-3; possibly TRBD1 for D (6 bases). The CDR3 has 14 residues. With 2 bases removed from V and 6 bases from J, the gap between germline ends came to 12 bases. Germline lookup yields CDR1 MNHEY and CDR2 SMNVEV (reference sequence). CDR3 sequence reads: CASSLTRGFDTQYF. The DNA for the CDR3 is TGTGCCAGCAGTTTAACCAGGGGATTTGATACGCAGTATTTT.

The chain uses TRBV5-1 and TRBJ2-7; TRBD1 is a possible D gene (7 bases). The CDR3 runs 13 residues. With 6 bases removed from V and 0 bases from J, the gap between germline ends came to 10 bases. Germline values: CDR1 SGHRS, CDR2 YFSETQ. The CDR3, as DNA: TGCGCCAGCACGCAGGGGGGCTCCTACGAGCAGTACTTC. Protein: CASTQGGSYEQYF.

The rearrangement links TRBV5-1 to TRBJ2-3; 9 positions agree with TRBD2. Per the germline V gene, CDR1 is SGHRS and CDR2 is YFSETQ. There are 14 residues in the CDR3. With 0 bases clipped from V and 5 bases from J, the junction kept 1 base outside the gene matches. The chain's CDR3 is CASSLELAGDTQYF. As DNA, the CDR3 is TGCGCCAGCAGCTTGGAACTAGCGGGAGATACGCAGTATTTT. The full variable domain, completed using reference TRBV5-1 and TRBJ2-3, is KAGVTQTPRYLIKTRGQQVTLSCSPISGHRSVSWYQQTPGQGLQFLFEYFSETQRNKGNFPGRFSGRQFSNSRSEMNVSTLELGDSALYLCASSLELAGDTQYFGPGTRLTVL.

The chain joins TRBV3-1 to TRBJ2-1; D perhaps matches TRBD1 (5 bases). Germline assignment: CDR1 LGHDT and CDR2 YNNKEL (reference sequence). The CDR3 sequence is 14 residues long. Trimming cost V 1 base and J 6 bases, with 10 bases left between them. The CDR3 reads CASSQVSGPNEQFF. The CDR3 region has the DNA TGTGCCAGCAGCCAAGTTTCAGGGCCCAATGAGCAGTTCTTC.

This clonotype was counted a few times. This chain connects TRBV27 to TRBJ2-4; D not certain. The V end was cut by 8 bases, the J end by 5 bases, with 7 bases between. CDR1 and CDR2 (germline): MNHEY, SMNVEV (reference sequence). This CDR3 spans 11 amino acids. CDR3 DNA: TGTGCCAGCGGTAGGGAAAACATTCAGTACTTC. Amino acids: CASGRENIQYF.

This clonotype turned up a few times. The chain has TRBV7-9 and TRBJ2-5; D remains unclear. CDR1 is SEHNR and CDR2 is FQNEAQ in the germline V gene (reference sequence). The CDR3 spans 12 residues. V dropped 3 bases and J dropped 4 bases, with 6 bases sitting between them. The CDR3 DNA sequence: TGTGCCAGCAGCTTCATCGGAGAGACCCAGTACTTC. It is translated as CASSFIGETQYF.

The genes are TRBV7-3 and TRBJ2-1; 8 bases map to TRBD1. Losses at the gene ends were 6 bases for V and 9 bases for J; bases not matched to a gene: 10. Per germline, CDR1 SGHTA and CDR2 FQGTGA. CDR3 length equals 14 residues. The CDR3 is CASSLLQGVGEQFF. The CDR3 DNA reads TGTGCCAGCAGTTTATTACAGGGGGTGGGTGAGCAGTTCTTC.

This clonotype was seen repeatedly, ten times or more. V gene TRBV27 combines with J gene TRBJ2-1, with D maybe TRBD1 (5 bases). The CDR3 length is 16 residues. Deletions cut 4 bases from V and 3 bases from J, with 16 bases between. From germline, CDR1 is MNHEY and CDR2 SMNVEV (reference sequence). CDR3 in DNA: TGTGCCAGCAGTTACAAGGGGCGGAATAACTACAATGAGCAGTTCTTC. Translation gives CASSYKGRNNYNEQFF.